The TCR beta chain under discussion was sequenced for a study of tumor and adjacent non-tumor tissue in lung cancer. Study results and caveats: Significantly higher TCR diversity was found in tumor than normal lung.

Three rounds of nested PCR, following a modified ARM-PCR protocol, produced the TCRbeta library. TCRdb reprocessed the multiplex PCR reads via MiXCR and lists one record per CDR3 protein. This sample has more than 60,000 distinct CDR3 sequences, with under 80% found just once. On this clonotype: Its target is unknown. Compared with germline, one end of the junction differs, possibly owing to a read error.

Germline V lookup: CDR1 SGHRS, CDR2 YFSETQ. CDR3 length: 14 amino acids. The template was RNA from unsorted bulk tissue. The normal lung tissue was taken more than 3 cm from the tumor edge. Sequencing was performed on distant non-tumor lung tissue. The clonotype comes from a man aged 55 to 70 with non-small cell lung cancer. The gene calls are TRBV5-1 and TRBJ2-5, with 9 bases aligning to TRBD1. This CDR3 is CASSPRTGAETQYF. Here the CDR3 DNA reads TGCGCCAGCAGCCCACGGACAGGGGCAGAGACCCAATACTTC.